Listed here are 31 T cell receptor beta chains from one sample, sequenced in a study of blood T cell repertoires in COVID-19. Libraries were prepared by immunoSEQ multiplex PCR; TCRdb keeps only in-frame clonotypes and omits some of them. The data hold 300,000 to 500,000 clones, with around nine tenths observed a single time. The sequenced sample consisted of PBMCs or T cells enriched from blood (not recorded which). These receptors were taken from a woman aged 30 to 39 with acute COVID-19.

The J gene is TRBJ1-1, the V gene TRBV25-1; possibly TRBD1 for D (6 bases). V gave up 10 bases and J gave up 3 bases, with 15 bases separating them. CDR1 is MGHDK, CDR2 SYGVNS, per germline. The CDR3 is 13 amino acids. CDR3 nucleotides: TGTGCCACTACCCACAGGGCGGACACTGAAGCTTTCTTT. This codes for CATTHRADTEAFF.

This clone has a single count. The rearrangement joins TRBV5-1 to TRBJ2-1; no definite D call. The germline V gene encodes CDR1 SGHRS and CDR2 YFSETQ. The germline V and J ends were trimmed by 2 bases and 0 bases, with 9 bases remaining between them. This CDR3 contains 15 residues. The DNA for the CDR3 is TGCGCCAGCAGCTTAACACCTAGCTCCTACAATGAGCAGTTCTTC. As protein: CASSLTPSSYNEQFF.

V is TRBV7-2 and J is TRBJ1-1, with a tentative D call TRBD1 (5 bases). The V end was cut by 5 bases, the J end by 5 bases, with 18 bases between. This CDR3 is built from 15 residues. Germline V gene data show CDR1 as SGHTA and CDR2 as FQGNSA. CDR3 bases: TGTGCCAGCAGCCCAGCGGGACGGCCCGGGACTGAAGCTTTCTTT. Protein: CASSPAGRPGTEAFF. Looking up the rest from reference TRBV7-2 and TRBJ1-1 gives the full variable domain: GAGVSQSPSNKVTEKGKDVELRCDPISGHTALYWYRQSLGQGLEFLIYFQGNSAPDKSGLPSDRFSAERTGGSVSTLTIQRTQQEDSAVYLCASSPAGRPGTEAFFGQGTRLTVV.

The chain has TRBV24-1 and TRBJ2-3, with 11 bases identical to TRBD2. Trimming cost V 5 bases and J 8 bases; bases outside gene matches: 5. The CDR3 covers 14 residues. CDR1 and CDR2 from the germline V gene are KGHDR and SFDVKD. The CDR3 is CATSGGTSGLTQYF. The CDR3 DNA reads TGTGCCACCAGTGGGGGGACTAGCGGACTTACGCAGTATTTT.

V and J are TRBV28 and TRBJ1-5; TRBD1 matches 8 bases. Germline V CDR1 and CDR2: MDHEN, SYDVKM. CDR3 length equals 16 residues. V lost 4 bases to trimming and J lost 3 bases; unmatched junction nucleotides: 8. The CDR3 is CASSSYVQGDNQPQHF. The CDR3 DNA reads as TGTGCCAGCAGTTCTTATGTACAGGGGGACAATCAGCCCCAGCATTTT.

V usage is TRBV7-3 and J usage is TRBJ2-3; 8 positions match TRBD2. The CDR3 covers 14 residues. Germline loops: CDR1 SGHTA, CDR2 FQGTGA. V shed 7 bases and J 6 bases; nucleotides not matched to a gene: 9. The CDR3 spells CASKSGGYPDTQYF. The DNA for the CDR3 is TGTGCCAGCAAAAGCGGGGGTTACCCCGATACGCAGTATTTT.

The chain employs TRBV18 and TRBJ2-3; possibly TRBD1 for D (6 bases). The CDR3 sequence is 15 residues long. V lost 1 base and J 3 bases, leaving 11 bases between the germline ends. Per the germline V gene, CDR1 is KGHSH and CDR2 is LQKENI. CDR3 region: CASSPLGAETDTQYF. In nucleotides, the CDR3 is TGTGCCAGCTCACCACTGGGGGCGGAAACAGATACGCAGTATTTT.

The chain employs TRBV5-1 and TRBJ1-2, with D possibly TRBD1 on 6 matching bases. The V end lost 4 bases, the J end lost 2 bases, and 9 bases lay between the germline ends. The CDR3 length is 13 residues. CDR1 and CDR2 from the germline V gene are SGHRS and YFSETQ. Here the CDR3 reads CASSHGQNYGYTF. Written as DNA, the CDR3 is TGCGCCAGCAGCCACGGACAGAACTATGGCTACACCTTC.

The chain recombines TRBV18 with TRBJ1-6, with D perhaps matching TRBD1 (5 bases). Germline loops: CDR1 KGHSH, CDR2 LQKENI. This CDR3 has 15 residues. The V gene lost 6 bases and the J gene lost 9 bases, with 18 bases spanning the gap. DNA of the CDR3: TGTGCCAGCTCCCTTTACGCGGGGGTGGGTTCACCCCTCCACTTT. It yields the protein CASSLYAGVGSPLHF. Together with reference TRBV18 and TRBJ1-6, the CDR3 gives the full variable domain: NAGVMQNPRHLVRRRGQEARLRCSPMKGHSHVYWYRQLPEEGLKFMVYLQKENIIDESGMPKERFSAEFPKEGPSILRIQQVVRGDSAAYFCASSLYAGVGSPLHFGNGTRLTVT.

This chain links TRBV5-6 with TRBJ2-3; 9 bases map to TRBD1. Germline V CDR1 and CDR2: SGHDT, YYEEEE. Trimming took 4 bases from V and 1 from J; bases not matched to a gene: 4. CDR3 length: 15 amino acids. This CDR3 is CASSLRDRGTDTQYF. CDR3 coding DNA: TGTGCCAGCAGCCTCCGGGACAGGGGCACAGATACGCAGTATTTT. Full variable domain (missing parts from reference TRBV5-6 and TRBJ2-3): DAGVTQSPTHLIKTRGQQVTLRCSPKSGHDTVSWYQQALGQGPQFIFQYYEEEERQRGNFPDRFSGHQFPNYSSELNVNALLLGDSALYLCASSLRDRGTDTQYFGPGTRLTVL.

The table lists this clone with a few counts. The chain links TRBV2 to TRBJ2-7, with D tentatively TRBD1 (5 bases). V was cut by 6 bases and J by 2 bases, with 8 bases left in between. The CDR3 totals 12 residues. Germline V lookup: CDR1 SNHLY, CDR2 FYNNEI. The CDR3: CASRGPAYEQYF. CDR3 DNA sequence: TGTGCCAGCAGGGGGCCTGCCTACGAGCAGTACTTC.

This clone has only one observation. This chain uses TRBV7-3 with TRBJ2-1, with a weak D call TRBD2 (5 bases). The length of the CDR3 is 16 residues. Germline V CDR1 and CDR2: SGHTA, FQGTGA. Trimming left V 5 bases short and J 0 bases short, with 14 bases between. The CDR3, as DNA: TGTGCCAGCAGCCCCTGGCGGGCGAGCTCCTACAATGAGCAGTTCTTC. Translating gives CASSPWRASSYNEQFF.

The chain uses TRBV5-4 and TRBJ2-5; TRBD1 matches at 8 bases. V gave up 3 bases and J gave up 5 bases; unmatched junction bases: 9. This CDR3 region has 15 residues. Germline V gives CDR1 SGHNT, CDR2 YYREEE (reference sequence). In nucleotides, the CDR3 is TGTGCCAGCAGCTCTAGCCGACAGGGGATGGAGACCCAGTACTTC. The encoded protein is CASSSSRQGMETQYF. The whole variable domain, filled in from reference TRBV5-4 and TRBJ2-5, reads ETGVTQSPTHLIKTRGQQVTLRCSSQSGHNTVSWYQQALGQGPQFIFQYYREEENGRGNFPPRFSGLQFPNYSSELNVNALELDDSALYLCASSSSRQGMETQYFGPGTRLLVL.

V is TRBV14 and J is TRBJ2-5; 7 bases line up with TRBD1. The trim removed 4 bases at V and 5 bases at J, leaving 16 bases unmatched. Germline assignment: CDR1 SGHDN and CDR2 FVKESK. This CDR3 contains 17 residues. The CDR3 is CASSRNSAWQGDETQYF. The CDR3 nucleotides read TGTGCCAGCAGCCGCAATTCCGCGTGGCAGGGGGACGAGACCCAGTACTTC.

This clone was counted only a few times. The chain carries TRBV19 and TRBJ2-7; D perhaps matches TRBD1 (6 bases). CDR1 is LNHDA and CDR2 is SQIVND in the germline V gene (reference sequence). The CDR3 sequence is 13 residues long. The germline V and J ends were trimmed by 4 bases and 1 base, with 8 bases remaining between them. Written as DNA, the CDR3 is TGTGCCAGTAGTACTACAGGGTCCTACGAGCAGTACTTC. It yields the protein CASSTTGSYEQYF.

The V and J genes are TRBV30 and TRBJ2-6, with 9 bases fitting TRBD2. The CDR3 contains 17 residues. V dropped 2 bases and J dropped 0; count of bases not matched to a gene: 5. Per germline, CDR1 GTSNPN and CDR2 SVGIG (reference sequence). CDR3 residues: CAWSKGAGGSGANVLTF. In nucleotides, the CDR3 is TGTGCCTGGAGTAAAGGAGCGGGAGGCTCTGGGGCCAACGTCCTGACTTTC.

V gene TRBV6-5 combines with J gene TRBJ2-7; perhaps TRBD1 as D (6 bases). Germline assignment: CDR1 MNHEY and CDR2 SVGAGI. The CDR3 covers 14 residues. Trimming cost V 7 bases and J 1 base, with 14 bases left between them. This chain's CDR3 is CASTQGYGSYEQYF. The CDR3 DNA sequence: TGTGCCAGCACCCAGGGGTATGGGTCCTACGAGCAGTACTTC.

V is TRBV27 and J is TRBJ2-7; perhaps TRBD2 as D (7 bases). The germline V gene encodes CDR1 MNHEY and CDR2 SMNVEV (reference sequence). The V gene lost 2 bases and the J gene lost 1 base, with 12 bases spanning the gap. The CDR3 spans 15 residues. CDR3 nucleotides: TGTGCCAGCAGTTTAGGGGGGGGCATTTCCTACGAGCAGTACTTC. This gives the protein CASSLGGGISYEQYF.

This chain uses TRBV30 with TRBJ1-1; no clear D gene. The germline V gene encodes CDR1 GTSNPN and CDR2 SVGIG (reference sequence). CDR3 length: 13 amino acids. The germline V and J ends were trimmed by 6 bases and 4 bases, with 15 bases remaining between them. CDR3 protein: CACPRPSGTEAFF. As DNA, the CDR3 is TGTGCCTGTCCGAGGCCTTCGGGCACTGAAGCTTTCTTT.

The chain has TRBV24-1 and TRBJ2-3, with 9 bases identical to TRBD2. J gave up 4 bases and V 4 bases, and 5 bases lay outside the gene matches. This CDR3 is 15 amino acids long. Looked up from germline, CDR1 is KGHDR and CDR2 is SFDVKD. In DNA form, the CDR3 reads TGTGCCACCAGTGACGTCGGACTAGCGCCAGATACGCAGTATTTT. It codes for CATSDVGLAPDTQYF.

The chain employs TRBV21-1 and TRBJ1-2. TRBV21-1 is flagged as a pseudogene. This CDR3 has 13 residues. CDR3 sequence (DNA): TGTGCCAGCAGCAAGTTTTTTCTCGGGGAGAACACCTTC. Translation gives CASSKFFLGENTF.

This sequence joins TRBV5-5 and TRBJ1-6; a possible D gene is TRBD1 (5 bases). V was cut by 4 bases and J by 9 bases, with 17 bases left in between. The CDR3 extends over 15 amino acids. Germline V gives CDR1 SGHKS, CDR2 YYEKEE (reference sequence). The CDR3 sequence: CASSPAVGGGSPLHF. The CDR3 region has the DNA TGTGCCAGCAGCCCGGCCGTCGGGGGGGGTTCACCCCTCCACTTT.

The chain combines TRBV30 with TRBJ2-3; 8 positions match TRBD2. This CDR3 region has 15 residues. The V gene's germline CDR1 is GTSNPN and CDR2 SVGIG (reference sequence). Unmatched junction bases numbered 7, after V lost 4 bases and J lost 1 base. CDR3 region: CAWTALAVRTDTQYF. CDR3 nucleotides: TGTGCCTGGACGGCACTAGCGGTTCGCACAGATACGCAGTATTTT.

V and J are TRBV19 and TRBJ1-5; no firm D call. The CDR3 totals 15 residues. The V and J ends lost 0 bases and 0 bases respectively, with 6 bases between them. Germline CDR1 is LNHDA and CDR2 is SQIVND (reference sequence). CDR3 DNA sequence: TGTGCCAGTAGTATAGATGCGAGTAGCAATCAGCCCCAGCATTTT. This codes for CASSIDASSNQPQHF. The full variable domain, its missing parts supplied by reference TRBV19 and TRBJ1-5, is DGGITQSPKYLFRKEGQNVTLSCEQNLNHDAMYWYRQDPGQGLRLIYYSQIVNDFQKGDIAEGYSVSREKKESFPLTVTSAQKNPTAFYLCASSIDASSNQPQHFGDGTRLSIL.

Only a few counts were recorded for this clone. This chain connects TRBV19 to TRBJ1-5; D is possibly TRBD1 (5 bases). Germline CDR1 is LNHDA and CDR2 is SQIVND (reference sequence). Trimming left V 4 bases short and J 7 bases short, with 14 bases between. The CDR3 has 14 amino acids. The CDR3, as DNA: TGTGCCAGTAGTACACCCAGGGAGGGACAGCCCCAGCATTTT. Protein sequence: CASSTPREGQPQHF.

This clone was found a few times. Sequence at one end of the junction differs from germline and may be a read error. The chain couples TRBV9 to TRBJ2-1, with D possibly being TRBD2 (5 bases). Germline CDR1 SGDLS, CDR2 YYNGEE. The CDR3 is 14 amino acids. Written as DNA, the CDR3 is TGTGCCAGCAGCGTAGGGGCTAGCTACGATGAGCAGTTCTTC. This translates into CASSVGASYDEQFF. Variable domain in full (rest from reference TRBV9 and TRBJ2-1): DSGVTQTPKHLITATGQRVTLRCSPRSGDLSVYWYQQSLDQGLQFLIQYYNGEERAKGNILERFSAQQFPDLHSELNLSSLELGDSALYFCASSVGASYDEQFFGPGTRLTVL.

The V and J genes are TRBV2 and TRBJ1-1; D may be TRBD1 (5 bases). CDR3 length: 14 amino acids. V was cut by 3 bases and J by 8 bases, with 16 bases left in between. Germline assignment: CDR1 SNHLY and CDR2 FYNNEI. The CDR3 loop reads CASSDMGRYSEAFF. In DNA, the CDR3 is TGTGCCAGCAGTGATATGGGGCGGTATTCAGAAGCTTTCTTT.

V is TRBV30 and J is TRBJ2-7; 7 bases agree with TRBD1. CDR3 length equals 14 residues. V dropped 2 bases and J dropped 4; count of bases not matched to a gene: 8. In germline, CDR1 is GTSNPN, CDR2 SVGIG (reference sequence). CDR3 DNA sequence: TGTGCCTGGAGTTTAGGGGGCAGTAGGTACGAGCAGTACTTC. This encodes CAWSLGGSRYEQYF.

V is TRBV30 and J is TRBJ1-6; D possibly corresponds to TRBD1 (5 bases). The CDR3 runs to 15 residues. V dropped 4 bases and J dropped 0 bases, with 10 bases sitting between them. The germline CDR1 and CDR2 sequences are GTSNPN and SVGIG (reference sequence). The CDR3 sequence is CAWTGQGSYNSPLHF. CDR3 DNA: TGTGCCTGGACCGGGCAGGGCTCCTATAATTCACCCCTCCACTTT. The complete variable domain, with remaining parts taken from reference TRBV30 and TRBJ1-6, reads SQTIHQWPATLVQPVGSPLSLECTVEGTSNPNLYWYRQAAGRGLQLLFYSVGIGQISSEVPQNLSASRPQDRQFILSSKKLLLSDSGFYLCAWTGQGSYNSPLHFGNGTRLTVT.

The chain is built from TRBV3-1 (or the pseudogene TRBV3-2) and TRBJ2-7; 8 bases fit TRBD2. The CDR3 runs to 14 residues. Germline CDR1 and CDR2: LGHDT and YNNKEL (reference sequence). J lost 4 bases, V lost 4 bases, and 6 bases had no gene match. DNA for the CDR3: TGTGCCAGCAGCCCTGAACTAGCGGCATACGAGCAGTACTTC. Its translation: CASSPELAAYEQYF.

This clone was found once. The chain recombines TRBV5-6 with TRBJ2-2; 7 nucleotides agree with TRBD1. Per the germline V gene, CDR1 is SGHDT and CDR2 is YYEEEE. The length of the CDR3 is 15 residues. The V segment lost 1 base and the J segment 3 bases; nucleotides outside the gene matches: 3. CDR3 sequence reads: CASSLWDRDTGELFF. CDR3 DNA sequence: TGTGCCAGCAGCTTGTGGGACAGAGACACCGGGGAGCTGTTTTTT.